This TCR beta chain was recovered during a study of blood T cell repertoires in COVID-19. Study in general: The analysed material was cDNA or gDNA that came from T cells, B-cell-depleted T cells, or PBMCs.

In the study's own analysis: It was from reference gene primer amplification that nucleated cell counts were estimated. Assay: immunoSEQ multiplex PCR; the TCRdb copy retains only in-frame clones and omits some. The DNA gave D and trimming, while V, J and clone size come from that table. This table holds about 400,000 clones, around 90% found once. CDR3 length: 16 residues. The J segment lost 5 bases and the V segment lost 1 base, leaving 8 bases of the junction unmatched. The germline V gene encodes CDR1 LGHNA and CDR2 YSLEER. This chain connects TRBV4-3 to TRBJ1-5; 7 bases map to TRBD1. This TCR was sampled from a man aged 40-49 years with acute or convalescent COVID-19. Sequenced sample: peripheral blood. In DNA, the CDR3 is TGCGCCAGCAGCCAAGCGCAGGGGGGTGAGGATCAGCCCCAGCATTTT. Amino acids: CASSQAQGGEDQPQHF.